This TCR beta chain was identified during a study of T-cell memory formation after mild COVID-19. TCRdb processed the 5' RACE reads anew with MiXCR; each CDR3 protein has one entry. The sample consists of hundreds of thousands of distinct CDR3 sequences, roughly 25% of them appearing once. Germline CDR1 LGHNA, CDR2 YSLEER. This CDR3 has 15 amino acids. V lost 0 bases and J lost 6, with 15 bases in between. V is TRBV4-3 and J is TRBJ2-7; D tentatively fits TRBD1 or TRBD2 (5 bases each). The clonotype originates from an adult woman who had mild COVID-19 (a few samples of this study predate the infection). Cell type and time point are not known. The sequencing input was PBMCs or a T cell subset sorted from them (not recorded which). The CDR3 here is CASSQEPGPGSEQYF. The DNA of the CDR3 is TGCGCCAGCAGCCAAGAGCCGGGACCGGGCTCCGAGCAGTACTTC.